The entry below gives a single T cell receptor (beta chain) sequence along with its context. What it binds is unknown. The data derive from a study of shared clonotypes between healthy human individuals. At the level of the study: Those who served as donors were a couple of women and three men between the ages of 18 and 49. General study findings and limits: The study sampled only blood, and tissue repertoires likely differ.

The CDR3 runs to 16 residues. Germline lookup yields CDR1 SGHAT and CDR2 FQNNGV. V was shortened by 0 bases and J by 4 bases, with 15 bases between the two germline ends. The table came from immunoSEQ multiplex PCR; TCRdb's copy has only in-frame clones and leaves some out. The sample carries 450,000 to 500,000 clones, around four fifths recorded once. This clonotype was obtained from a woman aged 40 to 50 in good health. Some clones in this sample may be carry-over from other donors' samples. The V gene is TRBV11-2, the J gene TRBJ2-5, with D perhaps matching TRBD2 (6 bases). The sample comprised PBMCs. Here the CDR3 DNA reads TGTGCCAGCAGCTTAGATGGCGGGGATGGGGGAGAGACCCAGTACTTC. Encoded protein: CASSLDGGDGGETQYF.